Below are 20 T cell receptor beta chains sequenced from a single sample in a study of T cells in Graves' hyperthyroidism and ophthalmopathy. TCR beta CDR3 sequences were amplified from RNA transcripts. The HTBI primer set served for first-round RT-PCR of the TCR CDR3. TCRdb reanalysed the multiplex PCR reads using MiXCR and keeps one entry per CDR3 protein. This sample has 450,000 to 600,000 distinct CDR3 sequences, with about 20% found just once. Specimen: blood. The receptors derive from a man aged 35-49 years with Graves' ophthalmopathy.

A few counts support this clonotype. CDR3 sequence reads: CASSPRQGAYTEAFF. CDR3 DNA sequence: TGTGCCAGTAGTCCAAGACAGGGGGCCTACACTGAAGCTTTCTTT. The chain joins TRBV19 to TRBJ1-1; TRBD1 matches at 10 bases. Germline V gives CDR1 LNHDA, CDR2 SQIVND (reference sequence). CDR3 length: 15 residues. The trim removed 5 bases at V and 3 bases at J, leaving 6 bases unmatched.

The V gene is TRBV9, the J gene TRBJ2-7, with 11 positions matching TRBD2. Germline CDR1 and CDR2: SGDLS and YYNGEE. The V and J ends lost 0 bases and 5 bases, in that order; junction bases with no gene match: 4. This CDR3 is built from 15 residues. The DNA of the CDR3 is TGTGCCAGCAGCGTAGGGACTAGCGGGTTTGACGAGCAGTACTTC. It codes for CASSVGTSGFDEQYF.

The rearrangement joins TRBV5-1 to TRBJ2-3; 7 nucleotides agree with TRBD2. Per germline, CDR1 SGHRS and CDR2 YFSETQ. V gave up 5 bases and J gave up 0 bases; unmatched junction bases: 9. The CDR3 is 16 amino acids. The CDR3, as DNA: TGCGCCAGCAGACCTGCTAGCGGAACTAGCACAGATACGCAGTATTTT. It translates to CASRPASGTSTDTQYF.

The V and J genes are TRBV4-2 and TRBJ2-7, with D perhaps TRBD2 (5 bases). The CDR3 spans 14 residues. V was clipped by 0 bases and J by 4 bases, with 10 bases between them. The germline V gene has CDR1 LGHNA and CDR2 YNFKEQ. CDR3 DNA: TGTGCCAGCAGCCAAGATCTGGGGAGATACGAGCAGTACTTC. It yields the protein CASSQDLGRYEQYF.

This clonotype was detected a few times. CDR3 amino acids: CASSARTGQGLGVDYEQYF. As DNA, the CDR3 is TGTGCCAGCAGCGCCCGAACGGGACAGGGCCTCGGTGTTGATTACGAGCAGTACTTC. This rearrangement joins TRBV9 to TRBJ2-7; 9 positions match TRBD1. This CDR3 has 19 amino acids. CDR1 is SGDLS, CDR2 YYNGEE, per germline. The V gene end was trimmed by 3 bases and the J gene end by 4 bases; junction bases not matched to a gene: 20.

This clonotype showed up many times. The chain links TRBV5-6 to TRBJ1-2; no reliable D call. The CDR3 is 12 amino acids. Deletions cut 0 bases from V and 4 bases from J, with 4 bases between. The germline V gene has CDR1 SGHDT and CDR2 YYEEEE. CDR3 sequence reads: CASSLESYGYTF. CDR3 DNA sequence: TGTGCCAGCAGCTTGGAAAGCTATGGCTACACCTTC. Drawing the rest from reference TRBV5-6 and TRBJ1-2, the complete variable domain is DAGVTQSPTHLIKTRGQQVTLRCSPKSGHDTVSWYQQALGQGPQFIFQYYEEEERQRGNFPDRFSGHQFPNYSSELNVNALLLGDSALYLCASSLESYGYTFGSGTRLTVV.

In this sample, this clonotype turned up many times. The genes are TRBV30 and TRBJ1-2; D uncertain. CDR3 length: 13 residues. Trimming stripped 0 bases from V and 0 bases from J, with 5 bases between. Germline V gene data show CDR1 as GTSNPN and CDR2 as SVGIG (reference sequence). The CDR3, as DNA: TGTGCCTGGAGTGTCTCTCCTAACTATGGCTACACCTTC. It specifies CAWSVSPNYGYTF.

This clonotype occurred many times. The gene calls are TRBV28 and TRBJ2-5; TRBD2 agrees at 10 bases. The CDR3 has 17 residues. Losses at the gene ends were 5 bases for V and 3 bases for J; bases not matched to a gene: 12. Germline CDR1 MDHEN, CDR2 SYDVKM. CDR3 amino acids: CASSPGSGRSKKETQYF. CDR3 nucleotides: TGTGCCAGCAGTCCAGGTAGCGGGAGGTCGAAAAAAGAGACCCAGTACTTC. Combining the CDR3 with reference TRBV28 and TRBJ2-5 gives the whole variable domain DVKVTQSSRYLVKRTGEKVFLECVQDMDHENMFWYRQDPGLGLRLIYFSYDVKMKEKGDIPEGYSVSREKKERFSLILESASTNQTSMYLCASSPGSGRSKKETQYFGPGTRLLVL.

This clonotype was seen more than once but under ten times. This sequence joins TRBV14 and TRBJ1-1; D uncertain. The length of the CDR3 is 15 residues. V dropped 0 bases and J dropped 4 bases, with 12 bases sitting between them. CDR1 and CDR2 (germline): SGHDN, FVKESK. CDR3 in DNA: TGTGCCAGCAGCCAAGACACCCGTCGGATCACTGAAGCTTTCTTT. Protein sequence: CASSQDTRRITEAFF.

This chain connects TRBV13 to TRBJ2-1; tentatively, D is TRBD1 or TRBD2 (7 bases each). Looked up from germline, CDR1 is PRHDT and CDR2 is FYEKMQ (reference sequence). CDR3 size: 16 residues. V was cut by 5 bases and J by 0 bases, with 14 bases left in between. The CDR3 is CASSPRGGYSYNEQFF. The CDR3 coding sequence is TGTGCCAGCAGCCCCAGGGGGGGGTACTCCTACAATGAGCAGTTCTTC.

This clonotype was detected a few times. CDR3 bases: TGTGCCAGCAGTGTCAATCCCGGGCTGGCTAACTATGGCTACACCTTC. Protein: CASSVNPGLANYGYTF. The chain is built from TRBV6-1 and TRBJ1-2, with D uncertain. Per the germline V gene, CDR1 is MNHNS and CDR2 is SASEGT. The CDR3 is 16 residues long. V lost 4 bases, J lost 0 bases, and 15 bases lay in between.

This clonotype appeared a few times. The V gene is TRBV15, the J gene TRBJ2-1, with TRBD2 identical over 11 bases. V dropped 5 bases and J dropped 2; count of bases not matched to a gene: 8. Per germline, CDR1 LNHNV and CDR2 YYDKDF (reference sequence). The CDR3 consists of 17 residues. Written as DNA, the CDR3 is TGTGCCACCAGCGGTTCTTTGACTAGCGGGACCTACAATGAGCAGTTCTTC. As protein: CATSGSLTSGTYNEQFF.

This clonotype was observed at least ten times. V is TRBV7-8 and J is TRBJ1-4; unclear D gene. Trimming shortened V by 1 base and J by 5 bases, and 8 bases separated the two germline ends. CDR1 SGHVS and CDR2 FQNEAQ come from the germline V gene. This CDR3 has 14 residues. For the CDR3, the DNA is TGTGCCAGCAGCTTAGGAGTAGGGAATGAAAAACTGTTTTTT. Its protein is CASSLGVGNEKLFF.

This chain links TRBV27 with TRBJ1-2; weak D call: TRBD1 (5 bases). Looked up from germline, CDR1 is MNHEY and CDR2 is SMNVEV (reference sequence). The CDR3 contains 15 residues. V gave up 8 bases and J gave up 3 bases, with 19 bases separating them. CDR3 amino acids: CASCNYIGGDYGYTF. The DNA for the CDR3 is TGTGCCAGCTGCAATTACATCGGGGGGGACTATGGCTACACCTTC.

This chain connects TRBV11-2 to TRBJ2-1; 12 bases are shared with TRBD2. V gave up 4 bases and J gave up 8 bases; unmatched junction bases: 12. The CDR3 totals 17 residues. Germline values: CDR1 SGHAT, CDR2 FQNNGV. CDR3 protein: CASSWGETSGRGHEQFF. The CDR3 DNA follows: TGTGCCAGCAGCTGGGGGGAGACTAGCGGGAGAGGGCATGAGCAGTTCTTC.

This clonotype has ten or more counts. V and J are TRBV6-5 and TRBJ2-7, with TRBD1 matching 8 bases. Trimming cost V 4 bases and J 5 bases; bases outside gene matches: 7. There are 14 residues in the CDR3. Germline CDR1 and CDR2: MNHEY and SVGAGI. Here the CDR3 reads CASSSPDRVDEQYF. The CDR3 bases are TGTGCCAGCAGTTCCCCGGACAGGGTAGACGAGCAGTACTTC.

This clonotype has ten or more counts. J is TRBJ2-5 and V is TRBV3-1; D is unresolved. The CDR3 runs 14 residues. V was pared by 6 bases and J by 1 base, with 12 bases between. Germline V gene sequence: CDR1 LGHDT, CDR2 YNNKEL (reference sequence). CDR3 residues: CASSQRVAQETQYF. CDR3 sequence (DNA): TGTGCCAGCAGTCAAAGGGTGGCCCAAGAGACCCAGTACTTC.

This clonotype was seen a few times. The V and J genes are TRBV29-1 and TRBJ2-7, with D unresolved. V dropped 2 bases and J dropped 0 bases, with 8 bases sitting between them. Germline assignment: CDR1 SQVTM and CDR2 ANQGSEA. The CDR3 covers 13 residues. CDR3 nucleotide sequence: TGCAGCGTTGAACCGATCAGCTCCTACGAGCAGTACTTC. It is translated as CSVEPISSYEQYF.

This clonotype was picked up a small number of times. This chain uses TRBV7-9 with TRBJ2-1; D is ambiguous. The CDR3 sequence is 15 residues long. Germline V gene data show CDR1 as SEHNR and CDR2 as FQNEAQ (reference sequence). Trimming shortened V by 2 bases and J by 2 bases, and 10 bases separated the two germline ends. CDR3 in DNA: TGTGCCAGCAGCTTATGGCAGCCCACCTACAATGAGCAGTTCTTC. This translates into CASSLWQPTYNEQFF.

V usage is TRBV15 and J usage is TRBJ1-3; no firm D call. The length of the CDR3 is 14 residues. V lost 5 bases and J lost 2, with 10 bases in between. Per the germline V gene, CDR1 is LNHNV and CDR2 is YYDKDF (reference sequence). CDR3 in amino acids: CATSQRVPGNTIYF. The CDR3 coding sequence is TGTGCCACCAGCCAGCGGGTTCCTGGAAACACCATATATTTT. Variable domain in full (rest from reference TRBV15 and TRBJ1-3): DAMVIQNPRYQVTQFGKPVTLSCSQTLNHNVMYWYQQKSSQAPKLLFHYYDKDFNNEADTPDNFQSRRPNTSFCFLDIRSPGLGDTAMYLCATSQRVPGNTIYFGEGSWLTVV.